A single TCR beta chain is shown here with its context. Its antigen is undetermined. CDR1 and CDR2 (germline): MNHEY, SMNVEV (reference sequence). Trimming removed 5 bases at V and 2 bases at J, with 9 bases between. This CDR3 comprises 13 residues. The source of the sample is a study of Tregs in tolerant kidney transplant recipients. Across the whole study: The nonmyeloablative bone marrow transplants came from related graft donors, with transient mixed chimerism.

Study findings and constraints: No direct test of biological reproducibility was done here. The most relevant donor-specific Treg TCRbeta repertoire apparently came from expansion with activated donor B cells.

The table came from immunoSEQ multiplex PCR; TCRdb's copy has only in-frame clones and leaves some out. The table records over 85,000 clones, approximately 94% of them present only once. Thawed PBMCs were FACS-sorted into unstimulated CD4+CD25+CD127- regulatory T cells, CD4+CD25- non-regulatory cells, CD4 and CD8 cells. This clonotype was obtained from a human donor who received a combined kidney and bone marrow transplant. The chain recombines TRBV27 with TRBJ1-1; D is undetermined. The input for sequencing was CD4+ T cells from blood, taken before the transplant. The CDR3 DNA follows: TGTGCCAGCAGTCCCCCCTATAACACTGAAGCTTTCTTT. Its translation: CASSPPYNTEAFF.